The next 30 T cell receptor beta chains were all read from a single sample in a study of blood T cell repertoires in COVID-19 (TCRdb year 2020). The library was built by means of the immunoSEQ multiplex PCR assay. Sourced from immuneACCESS, this table was stored by TCRdb with only in-frame sequences that have V and J called. A share of the clones is absent; for the studies checked, an unresolved V gene accounts for under half, and the remainder has no known explanation. This sample lists some 100,000 clones; roughly 70% were detected once. Over 3.5% of the sample goes to the ten largest clones. The sample comprised peripheral blood. These receptor sequences come from an older man with COVID-19, enrolled during active disease.

This clone is a singleton in its sample. The V call is TRBV7-2, the J call TRBJ2-2, with 13 nucleotides matching TRBD2. Germline CDR1 SGHTA, CDR2 FQGNSA. J gave up 5 bases and V 5 bases, and 14 bases lay outside the gene matches. CDR3 length: 19 amino acids. The CDR3 nucleotides read TGTGCCAGCAGCCAACTAGCGGGAGGGCCCCGGGTGAGGACCGGGGAGCTGTTTTTT. This codes for CASSQLAGGPRVRTGELFF. Variable domain in full (rest from reference TRBV7-2 and TRBJ2-2): GAGVSQSPSNKVTEKGKDVELRCDPISGHTALYWYRQSLGQGLEFLIYFQGNSAPDKSGLPSDRFSAERTGGSVSTLTIQRTQQEDSAVYLCASSQLAGGPRVRTGELFFGEGSRLTVL.

This chain links TRBV13 with TRBJ2-7; D perhaps matches TRBD1 (6 bases). The germline gives CDR1 PRHDT, CDR2 FYEKMQ (reference sequence). The V gene lost 4 bases and the J gene lost 5 bases, with 15 bases spanning the gap. The CDR3 covers 14 residues. CDR3: CASSSQGYSDEQYF. The CDR3 nucleotides are TGTGCCAGCAGCTCACAGGGTTACAGCGACGAGCAGTACTTC.

This chain links TRBV6-2 or TRBV6-3 with TRBJ1-1; weak D call: TRBD1 (6 bases). V gave up 2 bases and J gave up 10 bases, with 17 bases separating them. The CDR3 runs to 14 residues. Germline CDR1 and CDR2: MNHEY and SVGEGT. The CDR3 here is CASSYHDRPRRAFF. The CDR3, as DNA: TGTGCCAGCAGTTACCATGACAGGCCCAGGAGAGCTTTCTTT.

The chain carries TRBV12-3 or TRBV12-4 and TRBJ1-5; D uncertain. Trimming took 6 bases from V and 9 from J, leaving 12 bases between them. The length of the CDR3 is 12 residues. The CDR3 loop reads CASSQGLGPQHF. CDR3 nucleotides: TGTGCCAGCAGCCAAGGACTAGGGCCCCAGCATTTT.

The rearrangement uses TRBV12-3 or TRBV12-4 and TRBJ1-1; D is unclear. The CDR3 length is 12 residues. Trimming pared 5 bases from V and 1 base from J, leaving 5 bases between. As DNA, the CDR3 is TGTGCCAGCAGTCTGAGGAACACTGAAGCTTTCTTT. Translating gives CASSLRNTEAFF.

The chain employs TRBV19 and TRBJ2-1; 14 nucleotides align to TRBD2. V shed 5 bases and J 7 bases; nucleotides not matched to a gene: 10. Germline V CDR1 and CDR2: LNHDA, SQIVND (reference sequence). The CDR3 loop spans 17 amino acids. The CDR3 DNA is TGTGCCAGTAGTCCGCCACCGGGACTAGCGGGAGAAAATGAGCAGTTCTTC. Protein product: CASSPPPGLAGENEQFF.

J is TRBJ1-2 and V is TRBV6-5; TRBD1 matches 10 bases. Germline CDR1 reads MNHEY; CDR2 reads SVGAGI. There are 15 residues in the CDR3. Trimming cost V 2 bases and J 6 bases; bases outside gene matches: 6. CDR3 DNA: TGTGCCAGCAGTTACGGTCCGACAGGGGGCGATGGCTACACCTTC. This gives the protein CASSYGPTGGDGYTF.

The gene calls are TRBV6-5 and TRBJ1-4; 7 bases are shared with TRBD1. Germline loops: CDR1 MNHEY, CDR2 SVGAGI. The CDR3 runs to 15 residues. J lost 10 bases, V lost 6 bases, and 14 bases had no gene match. The CDR3 DNA is TGTGCCAGCAGCCAACGAACAGGGGCCCAGCGAAAACTGTTTTTT. It codes for CASSQRTGAQRKLFF.

V gene TRBV28 combines with J gene TRBJ2-5, with 11 bases lining up with TRBD2. Trimming took 2 bases from V and 7 from J; bases not matched to a gene: 6. Germline V CDR1 and CDR2: MDHEN, SYDVKM. The CDR3 loop spans 15 amino acids. CDR3 protein: CASSLSGTSGGTQYF. The CDR3 DNA is TGTGCCAGCAGTTTAAGCGGGACTAGCGGAGGGACCCAGTACTTC.

The rearrangement links TRBV19 to TRBJ2-7; 8 bases map to TRBD1. This CDR3 has 15 amino acids. Germline V CDR1 and CDR2: LNHDA, SQIVND (reference sequence). Trimming removed 5 bases from V and 3 bases from J; junction bases left unmatched: 9. The CDR3 coding sequence is TGTGCCAGTAGTTATCTCACAGGGGGTAACTACGAGCAGTACTTC. Residues: CASSYLTGGNYEQYF.

This CDR3 reads CASSPLAGATGELFF. DNA of the CDR3: TGTGCCAGCAGCCCTTTAGCGGGAGCCACCGGGGAGCTGTTTTTT. The chain is built from TRBV11-3 and TRBJ2-2; TRBD2 aligns across 9 bases. Trimming took 5 bases from V and 4 from J; bases not matched to a gene: 5. Germline CDR1 is SGHNT and CDR2 is YENEEA. The CDR3 extends over 15 amino acids.

The chain has TRBV7-2 and TRBJ2-7; TRBD2 might be the D (6 bases). The germline V gene encodes CDR1 SGHTA and CDR2 FQGNSA. V gave up 5 bases and J gave up 3 bases, with 17 bases separating them. The CDR3 has 15 residues. This CDR3 is CASSPGPGGDYEQYF. The CDR3 DNA is TGTGCCAGCAGCCCTGGTCCGGGCGGGGACTACGAGCAGTACTTC.

This sequence joins TRBV2 and TRBJ1-4, with D unresolved. The CDR3 spans 15 residues. Germline V gives CDR1 SNHLY, CDR2 FYNNEI. Trimming took 1 base from V and 7 from J, leaving 13 bases between them. CDR3 sequence: CASSEEVFGGEKLFF. Here the CDR3 DNA reads TGTGCCAGCAGTGAAGAAGTTTTTGGCGGTGAAAAACTGTTTTTT.

The chain recombines TRBV28 with TRBJ2-7; TRBD2 aligns across 12 bases. Germline values: CDR1 MDHEN, CDR2 SYDVKM. This CDR3 contains 18 residues. The ends lost 4 bases at V and 5 bases at J; junction bases unmatched: 15. DNA of the CDR3: TGTGCCAGCAGTTCCCGCCGTAAGACTAGCGGGAGAATCCACGAGCAGTACTTC. It codes for CASSSRRKTSGRIHEQYF. The variable domain in full, with the rest retrieved from reference TRBV28 and TRBJ2-7, is DVKVTQSSRYLVKRTGEKVFLECVQDMDHENMFWYRQDPGLGLRLIYFSYDVKMKEKGDIPEGYSVSREKKERFSLILESASTNQTSMYLCASSSRRKTSGRIHEQYFGPGTRLTVT.

The gene calls are TRBV11-2 and TRBJ2-7; 9 bases match TRBD1. This CDR3 has 15 residues. Germline CDR1 is SGHAT and CDR2 is FQNNGV. V shed 4 bases and J 4 bases; nucleotides not matched to a gene: 8. In nucleotides, the CDR3 is TGTGCCAGCAGCTCGACCGGGACAGGGTTTTACGAGCAGTACTTC. It yields the protein CASSSTGTGFYEQYF.

The chain couples TRBV30 to TRBJ2-4, with a weak D call TRBD2 (5 bases). Germline CDR1 reads GTSNPN; CDR2 reads SVGIG (reference sequence). This CDR3 has 12 residues. Trimming took off 4 bases at V and 6 bases at J, with 10 bases between the two ends. CDR3 sequence reads: CAWKAGGNIQYF. The CDR3 DNA follows: TGTGCCTGGAAGGCGGGCGGAAACATTCAGTACTTC. The complete variable domain, with remaining parts taken from reference TRBV30 and TRBJ2-4, reads SQTIHQWPATLVQPVGSPLSLECTVEGTSNPNLYWYRQAAGRGLQLLFYSVGIGQISSEVPQNLSASRPQDRQFILSSKKLLLSDSGFYLCAWKAGGNIQYFGAGTRLSVL.

The rearrangement uses TRBV3-1 (or the pseudogene TRBV3-2) and TRBJ1-1; perhaps TRBD1 as D (5 bases). The CDR3 spans 14 residues. The V end lost 4 bases, the J end lost 8 bases, and 17 bases lay between the germline ends. CDR1 is LGHDT and CDR2 is YNNKEL in the germline V gene (reference sequence). The CDR3 sequence is CASSRRDYNREAFF. As DNA, the CDR3 is TGTGCCAGCAGCCGGAGGGACTATAATAGGGAAGCTTTCTTT.

This clone was detected a few times. This chain links TRBV5-1 with TRBJ1-1; 10 bases line up with TRBD1. J lost 1 base, V lost 4 bases, and 7 bases had no gene match. This CDR3 has 16 residues. Germline V gene sequence: CDR1 SGHRS, CDR2 YFSETQ. The CDR3 nucleotides are TGCGCCAGCAGCCCCGGGACAGGGGCTTGGAACACTGAAGCTTTCTTT. Residues: CASSPGTGAWNTEAFF.

The chain links TRBV4-1 to TRBJ1-2; TRBD1 matches at 9 bases. This CDR3 has 15 residues. Per the germline V gene, CDR1 is MGHRA and CDR2 is YSYEKL. The V and J ends lost 4 bases and 3 bases, in that order; junction bases with no gene match: 6. CDR3 loop: CASSRLDRGDYGYTF. CDR3 nucleotide sequence: TGCGCCAGCAGCCGTCTGGACAGGGGCGACTATGGCTACACCTTC.

The chain is built from TRBV24-1 and TRBJ1-4; perhaps TRBD1 as D (6 bases). The CDR3 loop spans 18 amino acids. Trimming shortened V by 4 bases and J by 2 bases, and 19 bases separated the two germline ends. The germline CDR1 and CDR2 sequences are KGHDR and SFDVKD. The CDR3 loop is CATSEGVTGFSTNEKLFF. CDR3 bases: TGTGCCACCAGTGAAGGGGTGACAGGCTTTTCGACTAATGAAAAACTGTTTTTT.

This chain joins TRBV7-9 and TRBJ2-7; a weak D match, TRBD2 (6 bases). The CDR3 contains 14 residues. In germline, CDR1 is SEHNR, CDR2 FQNEAQ (reference sequence). V shed 1 base and J shed 2 bases, with 9 bases lying between them. In nucleotides, the CDR3 is TGTGCCAGCAGCTTAGGCGGGACCGCCTACGAGCAGTACTTC. Its protein is CASSLGGTAYEQYF.

The chain combines TRBV19 with TRBJ2-7; TRBD1 matches 7 bases. The CDR3 has 15 amino acids. The V and J ends lost 5 bases and 0 bases, in that order; junction bases with no gene match: 7. Germline assignment: CDR1 LNHDA and CDR2 SQIVND (reference sequence). CDR3: CASSAGDSYSYEQYF. CDR3 in DNA: TGTGCCAGTAGTGCCGGGGACAGCTACTCCTACGAGCAGTACTTC.

The sample holds many counts of this clone. This chain joins TRBV27 and TRBJ2-7, with D possibly being TRBD2 (5 bases). Germline V gene sequence: CDR1 MNHEY, CDR2 SMNVEV (reference sequence). Trimming cost V 3 bases and J 4 bases, with 19 bases left between them. The CDR3 length is 16 residues. In DNA form, the CDR3 reads TGTGCCAGCAGTTTTTACCCCCGGGGTCGCAAGTACGAGCAGTACTTC. Amino acid sequence: CASSFYPRGRKYEQYF.

The V gene is TRBV7-9, the J gene TRBJ2-5, with D unresolved. CDR1 is SEHNR and CDR2 is FQNEAQ in the germline V gene (reference sequence). Trimming removed 3 bases from V and 5 bases from J, with 4 bases in between. This CDR3 is built from 11 residues. The CDR3 nucleotides are TGTGCCAGCAGCTTTATCGAGACCCAGTACTTC. Translated, it gives CASSFIETQYF.

This chain joins TRBV1 and TRBJ1-5; the table assigns TRBD1, which was not confirmed against the DNA. TRBV1 is tagged as a pseudogene. This CDR3 has 14 amino acids. This chain's CDR3 is CTSSPEGQNQPQHF. The CDR3 DNA is TGCACCAGCAGCCCAGAGGGGCAAAATCAGCCCCAGCATTTT.

The chain carries TRBV4-3 and TRBJ2-1, with 9 nucleotides matching TRBD1. The germline V gene has CDR1 LGHNA and CDR2 YSLEER. Trimming at V came to 0 bases and at J to 3 bases, leaving 9 bases not matched to a gene. The CDR3 totals 18 residues. The CDR3 DNA sequence: TGCGCCAGCAGCCAAGAACGGATGGGGACAGGGATCTACAATGAGCAGTTCTTC. Translated: CASSQERMGTGIYNEQFF.

The table lists this clone with a few counts. This chain joins TRBV9 and TRBJ1-3, with D possibly being TRBD1 (5 bases). Germline V gene data show CDR1 as SGDLS and CDR2 as YYNGEE. Trimming took 0 bases from V and 4 from J, leaving 14 bases between them. CDR3 length: 16 residues. The CDR3 protein is CASSVDLSGRGNTIYF. CDR3 nucleotides: TGTGCCAGCAGCGTAGATCTTTCAGGGCGGGGAAACACCATATATTTT. Full variable domain (missing parts from reference TRBV9 and TRBJ1-3): DSGVTQTPKHLITATGQRVTLRCSPRSGDLSVYWYQQSLDQGLQFLIQYYNGEERAKGNILERFSAQQFPDLHSELNLSSLELGDSALYFCASSVDLSGRGNTIYFGEGSWLTVV.

V and J are TRBV7-2 and TRBJ2-5; 14 bases align to TRBD2. The CDR3 length is 16 residues. J lost 1 base, V lost 5 bases, and 3 bases had no gene match. CDR1 is SGHTA and CDR2 is FQGNSA in the germline V gene. The CDR3 is CASSQGTSGGQETQYF. CDR3 bases: TGTGCCAGCAGCCAAGGGACTAGCGGGGGCCAAGAGACCCAGTACTTC.

The chain uses TRBV7-9 and TRBJ2-1, with 9 positions matching TRBD1. Germline lookup yields CDR1 SEHNR and CDR2 FQNEAQ (reference sequence). There are 13 residues in the CDR3. The J segment lost 9 bases and the V segment lost 5 bases, leaving 5 bases of the junction unmatched. The CDR3: CASSVTGGTEQFF. In DNA form, the CDR3 reads TGTGCCAGCAGCGTTACAGGGGGCACTGAGCAGTTCTTC. The full variable domain, completed using reference TRBV7-9 and TRBJ2-1, is DTGVSQNPRHKITKRGQNVTFRCDPISEHNRLYWYRQTLGQGPEFLTYFQNEAQLEKSRLLSDRFSAERPKGSFSTLEIQRTEQGDSAMYLCASSVTGGTEQFFGPGTRLTVL.

J is TRBJ1-3 and V is TRBV5-4, with 8 bases matching TRBD1. Per germline, CDR1 SGHNT and CDR2 YYREEE (reference sequence). V lost 4 bases and J lost 12; bases outside the gene matches: 9. CDR3 size: 13 residues. The CDR3 DNA is TGTGCCAGCAGCATCCAGACAGGGGCTGGCATATATTTT. This codes for CASSIQTGAGIYF.